This section outlines one T cell receptor (beta chain) sequence together with its context. The antigen is not known. CDR3 length equals 21 residues. Per the germline V gene, CDR1 is KGHSH and CDR2 is LQKENI. The trim removed 3 bases at V and 1 base at J, leaving 19 bases unmatched. The data belong to a study of shared clonotypes between healthy human individuals. General study points: Inspection by rarefaction showed sorted-subset sequencing to be incomplete despite large depth.

Data came from immunoSEQ multiplex PCR; TCRdb stores just in-frame clones and leaves some out. The profile shows a few hundred thousand clones, about 69% of them singletons. The donors were all Caucasian adults (living in Nashville, Tennessee). The sequence was obtained from a man aged 30-40 years in good health. The rearrangement joins TRBV18 to TRBJ1-1; the match to TRBD1 covers 11 bases. Sequenced input: memory CD4+ T cells sorted from blood. The sample's subset: CD45RA-negative fraction. CDR3 nucleotide sequence: TGTGCCAGCTCACCGAGGGCGGACAGGGGGCGCGTGGTATTACAGAACACTGAAGCTTTCTTT. Translating it yields CASSPRADRGRVVLQNTEAFF.